Presented here are 16 T cell receptor beta chains from one specimen sequenced in a study of vaccination effects on CD4 cells after COVID-19. Their antigens remain unidentified. Sequenced by immunoSEQ multiplex PCR; TCRdb stores in-frame clones only, minus some. The sample consists of some 61,000 clones, around four fifths of them appearing once. Pools of viral peptides were used by the ViraFEST assay to expand antigen-specific CD4+ T cells ahead of sequencing. Culture lasted over 9 days before CD4+ T cell isolation. Each person got two doses of an mRNA SARS-CoV-2 vaccine, BNT162b2 or mRNA-1273. This specimen was CD4+ T cells from PBMCs cultured with HCoV-OC43 spike peptides, taken after COVID-19 vaccination. Documented subset: HCoV-OC43 spike overlapping peptide pool stimulation. These receptors originate from a human donor who received a COVID-19 vaccine.

V is TRBV11-2 and J is TRBJ2-1; 7 bases line up with TRBD2. The CDR3 length is 15 residues. Per germline, CDR1 SGHAT and CDR2 FQNNGV. With V trimmed by 5 bases and J by 2 bases, 6 bases remained unmatched. The CDR3 here is CASSPGRGTYNEQFF. For the CDR3, the DNA is TGTGCCAGCAGCCCCGGGCGGGGGACCTACAATGAGCAGTTCTTC.

The chain combines TRBV12-3 or TRBV12-4 with TRBJ2-3, with D uncertain. The CDR3 totals 13 residues. V was cut by 3 bases and J by 2 bases, with 6 bases left in between. DNA for the CDR3: TGTGCCAGCAGTTTGTGGATCACAGATACGCAGTATTTT. Its protein product is CASSLWITDTQYF.

The chain employs TRBV7-9 and TRBJ2-1; TRBD1 matches at 10 bases. The CDR3 runs 15 residues. Germline CDR1 is SEHNR and CDR2 is FQNEAQ (reference sequence). The J segment lost 7 bases and the V segment lost 3 bases, leaving 6 bases of the junction unmatched. The CDR3 region has the DNA TGTGCCAGCAGCTTTGAGACAGGGGGCTGGAATGAGCAGTTCTTC. Its translation is CASSFETGGWNEQFF.

CDR3 region: CATSKPNTGELFF. CDR3 bases: TGTGCCACCTCTAAACCGAACACCGGGGAGCTGTTTTTT. The rearrangement joins TRBV24-1 to TRBJ2-2; D gene uncertain. Germline V gives CDR1 KGHDR, CDR2 SFDVKD. Trimming shortened V by 9 bases and J by 0 bases, and 7 bases separated the two germline ends. CDR3 length equals 13 residues.

The gene calls are TRBV5-4 and TRBJ2-2, with D possibly being TRBD1 (6 bases). Between the trimmed V and J ends, which lost 3 bases and 0 bases, there was a span of 12 bases. Germline V gene sequence: CDR1 SGHNT, CDR2 YYREEE (reference sequence). There are 16 residues in the CDR3. CDR3: CASSSYRDANTGELFF. The CDR3 coding sequence is TGTGCCAGCAGCTCCTACAGGGACGCGAACACCGGGGAGCTGTTTTTT.

This chain joins TRBV29-1 and TRBJ2-6, with 8 bases aligning to TRBD2. Germline trimming cut 0 bases from V and 0 bases from J; bases unmatched to any gene: 4. This CDR3 is 17 amino acids long. Germline CDR1 reads SQVTM; CDR2 reads ANQGSEA. CDR3 sequence reads: CSVEDRGGASGANVLTF. The CDR3 DNA is TGCAGCGTTGAAGATCGGGGGGGAGCCTCTGGGGCCAACGTCCTGACTTTC. The entire variable domain, with the rest obtained from reference TRBV29-1 and TRBJ2-6, is as follows: SAVISQKPSRDICQRGTSLTIQCQVDSQVTMMFWYRQQPGQSLTLIATANQGSEATYESGFVIDKFPISRPNLTFSTLTVSNMSPEDSSIYLCSVEDRGGASGANVLTFGAGSRLTVL.

The chain's CDR3 is CASSLATGQGGSPLHF. As DNA, the CDR3 is TGTGCCAGCAGCTTAGCGACGGGACAGGGCGGTTCACCCCTCCACTTT. The chain has TRBV7-8 and TRBJ1-6; 9 bases are a match to TRBD1. Germline V gives CDR1 SGHVS, CDR2 FQNEAQ. The ends lost 0 bases at V and 9 bases at J; junction bases unmatched: 6. The CDR3 length is 16 residues.

J is TRBJ1-2 and V is TRBV11-2; D uncertain. The V gene lost 4 bases and the J gene lost 2 bases, with 5 bases spanning the gap. In germline, CDR1 is SGHAT, CDR2 FQNNGV. There are 12 residues in the CDR3. CDR3 DNA sequence: TGTGCCAGCAGCTCCGAAAACTATGGCTACACCTTC. As protein: CASSSENYGYTF.

CDR3 nucleotides: TGTGCCTGGAGTGTTCCGGGAGGCTACACCTTC. This encodes CAWSVPGGYTF. The chain employs TRBV30 and TRBJ1-2; the D is unclear. V lost 0 bases and J 8 bases, leaving 7 bases between the germline ends. Per the germline V gene, CDR1 is GTSNPN and CDR2 is SVGIG (reference sequence). This CDR3 is built from 11 residues.

The genes are TRBV4-3 and TRBJ2-5; D not certain. Between the trimmed V and J ends, which lost 4 bases and 1 base, there was a span of 7 bases. This CDR3 comprises 13 residues. CDR1 LGHNA and CDR2 YSLEER come from the germline V gene. CDR3 amino acids: CASSRTIQETQYF. DNA of the CDR3: TGCGCCAGCAGCCGCACTATCCAAGAGACCCAGTACTTC.

The chain couples TRBV2 to TRBJ2-1; TRBD1 agrees at 7 bases. The CDR3 consists of 14 residues. Germline CDR1 and CDR2: SNHLY and FYNNEI. The junction had 9 bases not matched to a gene; V was cut back by 8 bases and J by 5 bases. The CDR3 region has the DNA TGTGCCAGCGGGACAGTCATCTTCAACAATGAGCAGTTCTTC. Encoded protein: CASGTVIFNNEQFF.

This rearrangement joins TRBV5-4 to TRBJ2-2; TRBD2 matches 8 bases. Germline CDR1 reads SGHNT; CDR2 reads YYREEE (reference sequence). The V gene end was trimmed by 4 bases and the J gene end by 5 bases; junction bases not matched to a gene: 13. CDR3 length: 17 residues. CDR3 nucleotides: TGTGCCAGCAGCCCCGGCGGGGGGAGCGGGGGTACCGGGGAGCTGTTTTTT. It specifies CASSPGGGSGGTGELFF.

The V and J genes are TRBV18 and TRBJ1-5; TRBD1 is a possible D gene (5 bases). The CDR3 consists of 16 residues. Germline V gene data show CDR1 as KGHSH and CDR2 as LQKENI. V lost 3 bases, J lost 0 bases, and 12 bases lay in between. In DNA, the CDR3 is TGTGCCAGCTCACCCTGGGGGAGCTATAGCAATCAGCCCCAGCATTTT. Translation gives CASSPWGSYSNQPQHF. The whole variable domain, filled in from reference TRBV18 and TRBJ1-5, reads NAGVMQNPRHLVRRRGQEARLRCSPMKGHSHVYWYRQLPEEGLKFMVYLQKENIIDESGMPKERFSAEFPKEGPSILRIQQVVRGDSAAYFCASSPWGSYSNQPQHFGDGTRLSIL.

About this clone: The same CDR3 also results from other DNA sequences found in this sample. V usage is TRBV19 and J usage is TRBJ2-5, with 8 bases identical to TRBD1. V gave up 2 bases and J gave up 3 bases; unmatched junction bases: 5. CDR1 LNHDA and CDR2 SQIVND come from the germline V gene (reference sequence). This CDR3 has 15 residues. The DNA for the CDR3 is TGTGCCAGTAGTATACCCGGGACAGGAAAAGAGACCCAGTACTTC. This codes for CASSIPGTGKETQYF.

This clone occurred a few times. The chain couples TRBV5-4 to TRBJ2-3; 10 nucleotides agree with TRBD2. J lost 4 bases, V lost 6 bases, and 8 bases had no gene match. CDR1 and CDR2 from the germline V gene are SGHNT and YYREEE (reference sequence). This CDR3 is 15 amino acids long. The DNA of the CDR3 is TGTGCCAGCACCGAAGCGGGGGGGAGGGCAGATACGCAGTATTTT. Its translation: CASTEAGGRADTQYF.

The chain joins TRBV9 to TRBJ1-3; D unclear. Trimming shortened V by 3 bases and J by 4 bases, and 17 bases separated the two germline ends. The CDR3 consists of 16 residues. Germline CDR1 SGDLS, CDR2 YYNGEE. CDR3 in DNA: TGTGCCAGCAGCGCCCAGCGCCCCGGACTCGGAAACACCATATATTTT. This sequence encodes CASSAQRPGLGNTIYF.